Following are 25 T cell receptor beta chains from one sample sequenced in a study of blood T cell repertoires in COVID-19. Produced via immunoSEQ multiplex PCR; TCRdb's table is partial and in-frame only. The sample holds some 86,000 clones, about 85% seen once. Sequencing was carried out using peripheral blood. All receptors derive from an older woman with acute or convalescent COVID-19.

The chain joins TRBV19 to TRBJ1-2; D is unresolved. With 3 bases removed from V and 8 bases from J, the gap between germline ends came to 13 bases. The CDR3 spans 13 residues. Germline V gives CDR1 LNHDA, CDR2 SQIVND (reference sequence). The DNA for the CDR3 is TGTGCCAGTAGTATCGAGGGTAGAAGCGGCTACACCTTC. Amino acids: CASSIEGRSGYTF.

The CDR3: CASSITGQGEVQYF. The CDR3 DNA sequence: TGCGCCAGCAGCATAACGGGACAGGGAGAAGTTCAGTACTTC. The J gene is TRBJ2-4, the V gene TRBV5-1; TRBD1 aligns across 9 bases. The CDR3 spans 14 residues. J lost 11 bases, V lost 4 bases, and 10 bases had no gene match. Germline V gene sequence: CDR1 SGHRS, CDR2 YFSETQ.

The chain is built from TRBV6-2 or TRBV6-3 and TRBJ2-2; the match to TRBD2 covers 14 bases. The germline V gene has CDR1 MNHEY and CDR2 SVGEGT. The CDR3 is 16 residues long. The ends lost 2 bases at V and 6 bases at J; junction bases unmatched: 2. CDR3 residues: CASSYPGLAGAGELFF. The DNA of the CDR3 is TGTGCCAGCAGTTACCCGGGACTAGCGGGAGCCGGGGAGCTGTTTTTT.

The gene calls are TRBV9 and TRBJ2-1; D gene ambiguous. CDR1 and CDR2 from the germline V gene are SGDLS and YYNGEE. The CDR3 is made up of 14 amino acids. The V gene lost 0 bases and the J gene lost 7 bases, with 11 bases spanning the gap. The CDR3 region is CASSVASNNNEQFF. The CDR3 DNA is TGTGCCAGCAGCGTAGCGTCGAACAATAATGAGCAGTTCTTC. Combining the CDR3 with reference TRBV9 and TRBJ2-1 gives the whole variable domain DSGVTQTPKHLITATGQRVTLRCSPRSGDLSVYWYQQSLDQGLQFLIQYYNGEERAKGNILERFSAQQFPDLHSELNLSSLELGDSALYFCASSVASNNNEQFFGPGTRLTVL.

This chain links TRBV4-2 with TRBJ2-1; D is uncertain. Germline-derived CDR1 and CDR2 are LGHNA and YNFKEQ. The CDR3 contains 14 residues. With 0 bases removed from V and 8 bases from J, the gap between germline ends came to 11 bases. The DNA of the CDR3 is TGTGCCAGCAGCCAAGATTATGGCCCGTATGAGCAGTTCTTC. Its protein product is CASSQDYGPYEQFF.

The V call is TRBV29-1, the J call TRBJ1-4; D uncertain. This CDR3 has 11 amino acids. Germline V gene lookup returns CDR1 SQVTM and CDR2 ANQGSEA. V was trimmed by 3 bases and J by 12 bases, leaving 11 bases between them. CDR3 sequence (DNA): TGCAGCGTTGACTGGGCAGGCGAACTGTTTTTT. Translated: CSVDWAGELFF. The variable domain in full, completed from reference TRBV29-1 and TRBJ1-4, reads SAVISQKPSRDICQRGTSLTIQCQVDSQVTMMFWYRQQPGQSLTLIATANQGSEATYESGFVIDKFPISRPNLTFSTLTVSNMSPEDSSIYLCSVDWAGELFFGSGTQLSVL.

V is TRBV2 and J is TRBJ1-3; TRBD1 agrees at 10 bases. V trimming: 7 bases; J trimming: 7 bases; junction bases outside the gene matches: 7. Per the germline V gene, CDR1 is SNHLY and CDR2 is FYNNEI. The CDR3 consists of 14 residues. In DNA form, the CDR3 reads TGTGCCAGCACGTGGACAGGGGGGGCGAACACCATATATTTT. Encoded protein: CASTWTGGANTIYF.

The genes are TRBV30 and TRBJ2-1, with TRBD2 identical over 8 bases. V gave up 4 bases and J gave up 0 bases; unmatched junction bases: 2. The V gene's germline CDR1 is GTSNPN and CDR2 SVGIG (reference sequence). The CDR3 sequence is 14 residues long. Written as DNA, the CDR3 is TGTGCCTGGAACAGCGGGAGCTCCTACAATGAGCAGTTCTTC. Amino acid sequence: CAWNSGSSYNEQFF.

CDR3 region: CARKLGRGVEGYTF. CDR3 nucleotide sequence: TGTGCCAGGAAGTTGGGCAGGGGCGTGGAAGGCTACACCTTC. V is TRBV2 and J is TRBJ1-2; D is possibly TRBD1 (6 bases). Germline-derived CDR1 and CDR2 are SNHLY and FYNNEI. V lost 9 bases and J 8 bases, leaving 22 bases between the germline ends. This CDR3 has 14 residues.

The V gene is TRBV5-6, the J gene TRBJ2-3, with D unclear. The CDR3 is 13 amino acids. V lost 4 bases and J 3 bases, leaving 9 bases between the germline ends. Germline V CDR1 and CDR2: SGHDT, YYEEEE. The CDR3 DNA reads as TGTGCCAGCAGCCTTTTTGTAACAGATACGCAGTATTTT. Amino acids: CASSLFVTDTQYF.

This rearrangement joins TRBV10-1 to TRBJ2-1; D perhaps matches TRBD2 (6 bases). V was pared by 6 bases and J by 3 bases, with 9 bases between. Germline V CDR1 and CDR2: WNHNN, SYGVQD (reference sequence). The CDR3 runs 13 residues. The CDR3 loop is CASSRDFYNEQFF. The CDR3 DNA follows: TGCGCCAGCAGCCGGGACTTCTACAATGAGCAGTTCTTC.

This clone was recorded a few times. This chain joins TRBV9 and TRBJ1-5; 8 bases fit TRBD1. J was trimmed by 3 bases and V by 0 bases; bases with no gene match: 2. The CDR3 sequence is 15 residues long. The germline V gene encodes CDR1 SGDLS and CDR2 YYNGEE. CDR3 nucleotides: TGTGCCAGCAGCGTAGCGGGACAGGCCAATCAGCCCCAGCATTTT. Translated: CASSVAGQANQPQHF.

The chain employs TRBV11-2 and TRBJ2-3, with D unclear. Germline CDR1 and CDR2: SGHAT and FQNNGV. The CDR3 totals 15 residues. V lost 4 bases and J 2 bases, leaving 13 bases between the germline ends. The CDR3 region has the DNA TGTGCCAGCAGCTCCGCCGTGCTAAACACAGATACGCAGTATTTT. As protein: CASSSAVLNTDTQYF.

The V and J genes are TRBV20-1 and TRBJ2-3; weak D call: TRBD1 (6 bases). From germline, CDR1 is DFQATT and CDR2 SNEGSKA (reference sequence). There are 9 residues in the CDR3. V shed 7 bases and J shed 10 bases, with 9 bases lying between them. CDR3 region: CSVGTPQYF. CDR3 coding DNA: TGCAGTGTTGGGACACCGCAGTATTTT.

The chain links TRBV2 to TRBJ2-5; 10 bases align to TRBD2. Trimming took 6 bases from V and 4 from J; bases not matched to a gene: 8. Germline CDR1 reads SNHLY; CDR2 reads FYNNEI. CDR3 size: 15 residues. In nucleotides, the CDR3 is TGTGCCAGCAGGGCCTTAGCGGGGGGTTTAGAGACCCAGTACTTC. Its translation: CASRALAGGLETQYF.

Here the CDR3 DNA reads TGTGCCAGCCAGCAGGGGGACAGGGTAAAATCACCCCTCCACTTT. Its translation: CASQQGDRVKSPLHF. The chain has TRBV28 and TRBJ1-6; 9 bases map to TRBD1. Germline CDR1 is MDHEN and CDR2 is SYDVKM. V shed 8 bases and J 10 bases; nucleotides not matched to a gene: 12. The CDR3 totals 15 residues.

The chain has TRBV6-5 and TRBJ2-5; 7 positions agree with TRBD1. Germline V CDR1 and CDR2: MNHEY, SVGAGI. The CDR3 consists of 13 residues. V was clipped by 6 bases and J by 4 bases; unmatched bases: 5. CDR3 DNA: TGTGCCAGCAGCTTGGACAGGAGAGAGACCCAGTACTTC. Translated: CASSLDRRETQYF.

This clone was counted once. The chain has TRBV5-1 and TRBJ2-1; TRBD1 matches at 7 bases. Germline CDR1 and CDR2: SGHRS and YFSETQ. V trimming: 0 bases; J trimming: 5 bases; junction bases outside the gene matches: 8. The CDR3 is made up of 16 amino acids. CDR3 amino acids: CASSLAVGQRNNEQFF. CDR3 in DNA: TGCGCCAGCAGCTTGGCAGTGGGACAGCGGAACAATGAGCAGTTCTTC.

CDR3 loop: CASRYTSRDVENTGETQYF. The CDR3 region has the DNA TGTGCCAGCAGATACACGTCCCGGGACGTAGAAAACACAGGGGAGACCCAGTACTTC. The V gene is TRBV6-2 or TRBV6-3, the J gene TRBJ2-5; tentatively, D is TRBD1 (6 bases). This CDR3 comprises 19 residues. CDR1 is MNHEY, CDR2 SVGEGT, per germline. V was clipped by 6 bases and J by 5 bases, with 31 bases between them.

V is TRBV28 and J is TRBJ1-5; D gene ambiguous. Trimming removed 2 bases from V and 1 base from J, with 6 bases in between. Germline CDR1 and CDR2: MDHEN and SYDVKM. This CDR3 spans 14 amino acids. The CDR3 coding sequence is TGTGCCAGCAGTTTAGTAAGCAGCAATCAGCCCCAGCATTTT. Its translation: CASSLVSSNQPQHF.

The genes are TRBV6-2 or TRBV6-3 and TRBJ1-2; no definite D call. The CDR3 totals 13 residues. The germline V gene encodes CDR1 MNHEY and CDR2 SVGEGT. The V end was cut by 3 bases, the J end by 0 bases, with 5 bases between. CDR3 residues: CASSYPANYGYTF. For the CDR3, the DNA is TGTGCCAGCAGTTATCCGGCTAACTATGGCTACACCTTC.

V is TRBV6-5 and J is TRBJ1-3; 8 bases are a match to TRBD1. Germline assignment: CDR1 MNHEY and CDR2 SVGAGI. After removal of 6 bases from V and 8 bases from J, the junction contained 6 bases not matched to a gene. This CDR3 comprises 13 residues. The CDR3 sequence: CASRIQGVDTIYF. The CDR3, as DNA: TGTGCCAGCAGGATACAGGGGGTAGACACCATATATTTT.

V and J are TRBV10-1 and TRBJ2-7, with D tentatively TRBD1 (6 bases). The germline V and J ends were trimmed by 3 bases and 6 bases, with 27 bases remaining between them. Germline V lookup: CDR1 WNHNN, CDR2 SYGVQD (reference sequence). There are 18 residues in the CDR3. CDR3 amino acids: CASSEQGRQPLSSCEQYV. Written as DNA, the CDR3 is TGCGCCAGCAGTGAACAGGGTCGCCAACCCCTATCCAGTTGCGAGCAGTACGTC.

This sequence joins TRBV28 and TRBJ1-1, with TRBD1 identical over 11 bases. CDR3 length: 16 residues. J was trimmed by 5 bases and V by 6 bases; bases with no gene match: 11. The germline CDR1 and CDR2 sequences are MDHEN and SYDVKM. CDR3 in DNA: TGTGCCAGCAGGGACCGGACAGGGGGCGGTTGGACTGAAGCTTTCTTT. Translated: CASRDRTGGGWTEAFF. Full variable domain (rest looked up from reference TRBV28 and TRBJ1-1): DVKVTQSSRYLVKRTGEKVFLECVQDMDHENMFWYRQDPGLGLRLIYFSYDVKMKEKGDIPEGYSVSREKKERFSLILESASTNQTSMYLCASRDRTGGGWTEAFFGQGTRLTVV.

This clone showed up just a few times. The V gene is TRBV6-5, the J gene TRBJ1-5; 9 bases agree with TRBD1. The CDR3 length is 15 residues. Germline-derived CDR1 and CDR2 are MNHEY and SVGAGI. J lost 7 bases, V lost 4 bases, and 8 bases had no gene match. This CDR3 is CASSSLGTGHQPQHF. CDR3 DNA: TGTGCCAGCAGTTCCCTGGGGACAGGGCACCAGCCCCAGCATTTT.